What follows are 2 T cell receptor beta chains derived from one specimen sequenced in a study of cytomegalovirus exposure and HLA in healthy donors. 60 Vbeta and 13 Jbeta primers were used in PCR. Data came from immunoSEQ multiplex PCR; TCRdb stores just in-frame clones and leaves some out. Among some 150,000 clones listed, 75% were seen once. The sample was PBMCs. All receptors come from a man younger than 45 in good health and CMV-seronegative.

The gene calls are TRBV27 and TRBJ1-1; 9 bases line up with TRBD1. V shed 7 bases and J 4 bases; nucleotides not matched to a gene: 7. This CDR3 spans 14 amino acids. Germline values: CDR1 MNHEY, CDR2 SMNVEV (reference sequence). CDR3 bases: TGTGCCAGCACCAGGACAGGGGACGGCACTGAAGCTTTCTTT. It specifies CASTRTGDGTEAFF.

J is TRBJ2-6 and V is TRBV13; 7 positions agree with TRBD2. This CDR3 spans 15 amino acids. The V gene end was trimmed by 6 bases and the J gene end by 7 bases; junction bases not matched to a gene: 9. CDR1 is PRHDT and CDR2 is FYEKMQ in the germline V gene (reference sequence). This chain's CDR3 is CASSPGGTQANVLTF. The CDR3 bases are TGTGCCAGCAGTCCGGGGGGAACCCAAGCCAACGTCCTGACTTTC.